The 17 T cell receptor beta chains below come from one sample, sequenced in a study of T cell responses to AZD1222 COVID-19 vaccine. Using immunoSEQ multiplex PCR, the repertoire was profiled, and TCRdb retains in-frame clones only, with some absent. Among 94,000 or so clones listed, about 90% were seen once. Sequenced material: peripheral blood, taken on day 0 of AZD1222 vaccination. These receptors came from an adult in good health.

The chain combines TRBV7-2 with TRBJ1-2; D is uncertain. V was clipped by 6 bases and J by 7 bases, with 18 bases between them. The CDR3 length is 14 residues. Looked up from germline, CDR1 is SGHTA and CDR2 is FQGNSA. CDR3 in amino acids: CASRAGQPSGGYTF. The CDR3, as DNA: TGTGCCAGCAGGGCCGGGCAGCCCAGCGGTGGCTACACCTTC.

The chain joins TRBV28 to TRBJ1-2; D unclear. Trimming removed 3 bases at V and 13 bases at J, with 12 bases between. The CDR3 loop spans 11 amino acids. Looked up from germline, CDR1 is MDHEN and CDR2 is SYDVKM. CDR3 DNA sequence: TGTGCCAGCAGTTTTGGGCCGACTCTCACCTTC. Translating gives CASSFGPTLTF.

The chain links TRBV4-2 to TRBJ1-1, with a weak D call TRBD1 (5 bases). Trimming left V 0 bases short and J 3 bases short, with 8 bases between. The CDR3 covers 14 residues. The germline gives CDR1 LGHNA, CDR2 YNFKEQ. CDR3 sequence reads: CASSQDEGYTEAFF. CDR3 DNA: TGTGCCAGCAGCCAAGATGAGGGGTACACTGAAGCTTTCTTT.

The chain links TRBV6-5 to TRBJ1-2; 7 bases fit TRBD1. The germline gives CDR1 MNHEY, CDR2 SVGAGI. This CDR3 region has 13 residues. The ends lost 7 bases at V and 2 bases at J; junction bases unmatched: 4. CDR3 in DNA: TGTGCCAGCACCCCGACAGGGAACTATGGCTACACCTTC. Translating gives CASTPTGNYGYTF.

The V gene is TRBV7-3, the J gene TRBJ2-2; D is uncertain. Germline loops: CDR1 SGHTA, CDR2 FQGTGA. The CDR3 is 12 residues long. V was trimmed by 5 bases and J by 4 bases, leaving 5 bases between them. CDR3 region: CASSTSTGELFF. The CDR3 DNA sequence: TGTGCCAGCAGCACCTCCACCGGGGAGCTGTTTTTT.

This clone occurred once. The CDR3 nucleotides read TGCGCCAGCAGTGAGTCGAGAACCTCCGGCGATACGCAGTATTTT. Amino acid sequence: CASSESRTSGDTQYF. This sequence joins TRBV10-2 and TRBJ2-3; D gene ambiguous. The V end was cut by 0 bases, the J end by 6 bases, with 13 bases between. The germline V gene encodes CDR1 WSHSY and CDR2 SAAADI. The CDR3 is 15 residues long.

This chain uses TRBV27 with TRBJ2-7; D is possibly TRBD1 or TRBD2 (5 bases each). V gave up 2 bases and J gave up 2 bases, with 13 bases separating them. The germline V gene encodes CDR1 MNHEY and CDR2 SMNVEV (reference sequence). This CDR3 spans 15 amino acids. CDR3 sequence reads: CASSLRGPGAYEQYF. CDR3 DNA sequence: TGTGCCAGCAGTTTAAGGGGCCCCGGGGCCTACGAGCAGTACTTC.

This clone has only one observation. This chain joins TRBV19 and TRBJ1-1; D gene ambiguous. The CDR3 is 14 amino acids. Trimming stripped 3 bases from V and 1 base from J, with 9 bases between. Germline CDR1 reads LNHDA; CDR2 reads SQIVND (reference sequence). This CDR3 is CASSIGLPNTEAFF. The CDR3 DNA reads TGTGCCAGTAGTATCGGGCTACCGAACACTGAAGCTTTCTTT.

The V and J genes are TRBV3-1 (or the pseudogene TRBV3-2) and TRBJ1-2; D not resolved. The V gene lost 1 base and the J gene lost 4 bases, with 7 bases spanning the gap. This CDR3 is built from 13 residues. Germline V CDR1 and CDR2: LGHDT, YNNKEL (reference sequence). CDR3 nucleotide sequence: TGTGCCAGCAGCCAAGTGTCGGTCTATGGCTACACCTTC. This translates into CASSQVSVYGYTF.

This rearrangement joins TRBV19 to TRBJ2-7; 7 bases are shared with TRBD1. The CDR3 has 14 amino acids. V dropped 1 base and J dropped 3; count of bases not matched to a gene: 3. Per germline, CDR1 LNHDA and CDR2 SQIVND (reference sequence). CDR3 in DNA: TGTGCCAGTAGTATAGGCCGGGACAGCTACGAGCAGTACTTC. It specifies CASSIGRDSYEQYF.

The chain has TRBV19 and TRBJ2-1; TRBD2 agrees at 12 bases. The germline gives CDR1 LNHDA, CDR2 SQIVND (reference sequence). Trimming removed 5 bases from V and 4 bases from J; junction bases left unmatched: 9. The CDR3 loop spans 17 amino acids. This CDR3 is CASSYRGLAGRYNEQFF. The DNA for the CDR3 is TGTGCCAGTAGTTACCGAGGACTAGCGGGAAGGTACAATGAGCAGTTCTTC.

The chain combines TRBV4-1 with TRBJ2-1; a possible D gene is TRBD2 (6 bases). Germline V gene data show CDR1 as MGHRA and CDR2 as YSYEKL. This CDR3 has 15 residues. Trimming removed 4 bases at V and 1 base at J, with 11 bases between. CDR3 bases: TGCGCCAGCAGCCGTCAGCTAGCGTCCTACAATGAGCAGTTCTTC. Amino acids: CASSRQLASYNEQFF.

This chain uses TRBV7-9 with TRBJ2-7; 10 positions match TRBD2. Germline V gene data show CDR1 as SEHNR and CDR2 as FQNEAQ (reference sequence). The CDR3 covers 16 residues. V shed 3 bases and J 0 bases; nucleotides not matched to a gene: 5. CDR3 residues: CASSFSGTSVSYEQYF. CDR3 in DNA: TGTGCCAGCAGCTTTTCCGGGACTAGCGTCTCCTACGAGCAGTACTTC.

This clone was observed a single time. The junction differs from germline at one of its ends, possibly a read error. The rearrangement uses TRBV4-3 and TRBJ1-1, with a weak D call TRBD1 (6 bases). The CDR3 sequence is 14 residues long. The germline gives CDR1 LGHNA, CDR2 YSLEER. CDR3: CASSHADRNAEAFF. In DNA form, the CDR3 reads TGCGCCAGCAGCCATGCCGACAGGAACGCTGAAGCTTTCTTT.

CDR3 loop: CSVHRDRAFF. In nucleotides, the CDR3 is TGCAGCGTCCACCGGGACAGGGCTTTCTTT. The rearrangement links TRBV29-1 to TRBJ1-1; 8 positions agree with TRBD1. The V gene end was trimmed by 6 bases and the J gene end by 11 bases; junction bases not matched to a gene: 5. Germline CDR1 is SQVTM and CDR2 is ANQGSEA. This CDR3 has 10 amino acids.

The sample holds one count of this clone. The chain uses TRBV5-6 and TRBJ2-3; no definite D call. V lost 4 bases and J 8 bases, leaving 20 bases between the germline ends. CDR3 length: 15 amino acids. Germline loops: CDR1 SGHDT, CDR2 YYEEEE. Written as DNA, the CDR3 is TGTGCCAGCAGCACCGACGGCTTCCGGCTTTCTACGCAGTATTTT. Encoded protein: CASSTDGFRLSTQYF.

This clone was found once. Here the CDR3 reads CASSLNWQFF. The CDR3 bases are TGTGCCAGCAGTTTGAACTGGCAGTTCTTC. This chain joins TRBV12-3 or TRBV12-4 and TRBJ2-1; D uncertain. This CDR3 contains 10 residues. Trimming removed 3 bases from V and 12 bases from J, with 6 bases in between.